These T cell receptor beta chains were read from a single sample in a study of blood T cell repertoires in COVID-19. TCRdb's table, derived via immunoSEQ multiplex PCR, lists solely in-frame clones and lacks some. This table has 410,000 or so clones, approximately 89% appearing once. Sequencing used peripheral blood. These receptor sequences come from a woman in her forties with COVID-19, enrolled during active disease. The CDR3 runs from the conserved cysteine through the conserved F or W.

j_call v_call cdr3_aa
TRBJ1-1 TRBV4-1 CASTREGQQYTEAFF
TRBJ1-6 TRBV4-1 CASSQPPAGNNSPLHF
TRBJ2-7 TRBV28 CASSLAGGTSYEQYF
TRBJ1-1 TRBV18 CASSSTERGGDTEAFF
TRBJ1-2 TRBV15 CATSRDVAGGGYTF
TRBJ2-3 TRBV27 CASSPRTGYSIVVADTQYF
TRBJ2-5 TRBV5-6 CASRQGTHYQGTQYF
TRBJ2-5 TRBV4-1 CASSQDLRQRAYF
TRBJ2-1 TRBV9 CASSVSGSTSGGLYNEQFF
TRBJ2-1 TRBV6-2/TRBV6-3 CASSSEFRQFF
TRBJ1-4 TRBV7-3 CASSSFGRGATNEKLFF
TRBJ2-1 TRBV29-1 CSVPQRIYGHNEQFF
TRBJ2-7 TRBV6-6 CASSYLSSYEQYF
TRBJ2-1 TRBV6-2/TRBV6-3 CASSTGLAGSARYNEQFF
TRBJ2-5 TRBV6-5 CASSYPPGGARETQYF
TRBJ2-5 TRBV7-3 CASSLGGRAEETQYF
TRBJ2-1 TRBV18 CASSPSSGGAGNEQFF
TRBJ1-3 TRBV30 CAWSLTGDTGNTIYF
TRBJ2-4 TRBV11-3 CASSLPSDRAYAKNIQYF
TRBJ1-2 TRBV6-5 CASSYWDRGPEYGYTF
TRBJ1-2 TRBV27 CASTTQGARGYGYTF
TRBJ2-6 TRBV18 CASSPTGPHSGANVLTF
TRBJ1-6 TRBV19 CASSIRQGLSPLHF
TRBJ1-2 TRBV30 CAWSATRGYGYTF
TRBJ2-2 TRBV19 CASSQGSLPGAGELFF
TRBJ2-1 TRBV18 CASSVILVDSSYNEQFF
TRBJ2-2 TRBV27 CASSLYARVAGELFF
TRBJ2-7 TRBV5-1 CASSLSAPNYEQYF
TRBJ2-2 TRBV18 CASSPDRGGELFF
TRBJ1-6 TRBV7-2 CASTLGQGVNSPLHF
TRBJ1-6 TRBV28 CASSFGRGGSNNSPLHF
TRBJ1-5 TRBV30 CAWSVDRWNQPQHF
TRBJ2-5 TRBV19 CASRLGTGGLETQYF
TRBJ1-3 TRBV18 CASSPNPPSSGNTIYF
TRBJ1-5 TRBV24-1 CATGQGALSNQPQHF
TRBJ1-1 TRBV14 CASSYLGAGRDTEAFF
TRBJ1-5 TRBV27 CASSLSGAPGQGTGNQPQHF
TRBJ2-7 TRBV7-9 CASSLPQGLSYEQYF
TRBJ1-5 TRBV6-1 CASSEFGQGRGSNQPQHF
TRBJ1-1 TRBV2 CASSASEIRRTEAFF
TRBJ2-3 TRBV6-4 CASSDTGGRALNTQYF
TRBJ1-5 TRBV10-3 CAIRGTGENQPQHF
TRBJ2-2 TRBV28 CASTRANTGELFF
TRBJ2-1 TRBV24-1 CATSRGAPYNEQFF
TRBJ2-7 TRBV29-1 CSVQYHGTAYEQYF
TRBJ1-3 TRBV25-1 CASSDLHKSSSGNTIYF
TRBJ2-4 TRBV9 CASSRQGYIQYF
TRBJ2-5 TRBV5-1 CASYRTPGGETQYF